Listed here are 15 T cell receptor beta chains from one sample, sequenced in a study of blood T cell repertoires in COVID-19 (dated by TCRdb to about 2020). Libraries were made using the immunoSEQ multiplex PCR assay. TCRdb mirrors the immuneACCESS table, restricted to in-frame sequences. Some clones are absent from its copies; in checked studies, under half trace to an unresolved V gene, and the reason for the others is unknown. The table for this sample lists under 400,000 clones; over 85% of them were counted only once. Roughly 3.9% of the sample is in the top ten clones. The sequenced sample consisted of peripheral blood. These receptor sequences come from a woman in her sixties or seventies with COVID-19, enrolled during active disease.

The chain links TRBV6-5 to TRBJ1-5; D ambiguous. This CDR3 spans 14 amino acids. Per germline, CDR1 MNHEY and CDR2 SVGAGI. Trimming shortened V by 7 bases and J by 4 bases, and 14 bases separated the two germline ends. Here the CDR3 reads CASTQLNPNQPQHF. DNA of the CDR3: TGTGCCAGCACCCAACTGAACCCGAATCAGCCCCAGCATTTT.

The chain combines TRBV2 with TRBJ1-1, with a weak D call TRBD1 (5 bases). V was pared by 6 bases and J by 1 base, with 12 bases between. Looked up from germline, CDR1 is SNHLY and CDR2 is FYNNEI. This CDR3 has 14 amino acids. This chain's CDR3 is CASREGLANTEAFF. The CDR3 nucleotides read TGTGCCAGCAGGGAGGGACTGGCGAACACTGAAGCTTTCTTT.

The rearrangement joins TRBV5-1 to TRBJ1-3, with 8 bases fitting TRBD1. Unmatched junction bases numbered 12, after V lost 1 base and J lost 3 bases. There are 18 residues in the CDR3. Germline values: CDR1 SGHRS, CDR2 YFSETQ. This chain's CDR3 is CASSLIRPGGAGGNTIYF. In DNA, the CDR3 is TGCGCCAGCAGCTTGATACGCCCAGGGGGCGCAGGTGGAAACACCATATATTTT.

V usage is TRBV6-2 or TRBV6-3 and J usage is TRBJ1-1; perhaps TRBD1 as D (6 bases). Germline CDR1 MNHEY, CDR2 SVGEGT. Trimming cost V 2 bases and J 9 bases, with 13 bases left between them. The CDR3 contains 13 residues. This chain's CDR3 is CASSYPDSSKAFF. The CDR3 bases are TGTGCCAGCAGTTACCCGGACAGCTCTAAAGCTTTCTTT.

The chain uses TRBV3-1 (or the pseudogene TRBV3-2) and TRBJ1-5; maybe TRBD1 (5 bases). The CDR3 is 13 amino acids. Germline loops: CDR1 LGHDT, CDR2 YNNKEL (reference sequence). Trimming took 1 base from V and 5 from J, leaving 6 bases between them. CDR3 coding DNA: TGTGCCAGCAGCCAAGGGGGCGATCAGCCCCAGCATTTT. Amino acid sequence: CASSQGGDQPQHF.

This clone has only one observation. The chain is built from TRBV10-3 and TRBJ2-5; TRBD1 matches 7 bases. This CDR3 has 13 amino acids. Germline V lookup: CDR1 ENHRY, CDR2 SYGVKD. Trimming at V came to 2 bases and at J to 5 bases, leaving 2 bases not matched to a gene. The CDR3 DNA is TGTGCCATCAGTGAGCAACAGGGGGAGACCCAGTACTTC. It is translated as CAISEQQGETQYF.

The V call is TRBV7-9, the J call TRBJ1-1; a weak D match, TRBD1 (5 bases). The germline V and J ends were trimmed by 6 bases and 1 base, with 9 bases remaining between them. The CDR3 spans 13 residues. The germline V gene has CDR1 SEHNR and CDR2 FQNEAQ (reference sequence). CDR3 amino acids: CASRLTENTEAFF. The CDR3 DNA reads as TGTGCCAGCAGACTGACAGAGAACACTGAAGCTTTCTTT. Full variable domain (outside the CDR3, taken from reference TRBV7-9 and TRBJ1-1): DTGVSQNPRHKITKRGQNVTFRCDPISEHNRLYWYRQTLGQGPEFLTYFQNEAQLEKSRLLSDRFSAERPKGSFSTLEIQRTEQGDSAMYLCASRLTENTEAFFGQGTRLTVV.

V gene TRBV14 combines with J gene TRBJ1-3; a possible D gene is TRBD1 (5 bases). This CDR3 has 16 amino acids. Trimming left V 4 bases short and J 0 bases short, with 13 bases between. Per germline, CDR1 SGHDN and CDR2 FVKESK. The CDR3 coding sequence is TGTGCCAGCAGCCCGCTACAGGTCCCCTCTGGAAACACCATATATTTT. Residues: CASSPLQVPSGNTIYF. The full variable domain, rest sourced from reference TRBV14 and TRBJ1-3, is EAGVTQFPSHSVIEKGQTVTLRCDPISGHDNLYWYRRVMGKEIKFLLHFVKESKQDESGMPNNRFLAERTGGTYSTLKVQPAELEDSGVYFCASSPLQVPSGNTIYFGEGSWLTVV.

The chain links TRBV28 to TRBJ2-7; 7 positions agree with TRBD1. CDR1 is MDHEN and CDR2 is SYDVKM in the germline V gene. There are 12 residues in the CDR3. J was trimmed by 3 bases and V by 9 bases; bases with no gene match: 5. CDR3 sequence: CASKQGYYEQYF. In DNA, the CDR3 is TGTGCCAGTAAACAGGGGTACTACGAGCAGTACTTC. Using reference TRBV28 and TRBJ2-7 for the parts outside the CDR3, the full variable domain is DVKVTQSSRYLVKRTGEKVFLECVQDMDHENMFWYRQDPGLGLRLIYFSYDVKMKEKGDIPEGYSVSREKKERFSLILESASTNQTSMYLCASKQGYYEQYFGPGTRLTVT.

This chain uses TRBV14 with TRBJ1-1, with D unresolved. The CDR3 consists of 13 residues. Trimming pared 5 bases from V and 1 base from J, leaving 8 bases between. From germline, CDR1 is SGHDN and CDR2 FVKESK. The CDR3 nucleotides are TGTGCCAGCAGCTCCTCGGGGAACACTGAAGCTTTCTTT. This codes for CASSSSGNTEAFF.

V gene TRBV28 combines with J gene TRBJ2-4; no clear D. Deletions cut 2 bases from V and 7 bases from J, with 21 bases between. The germline CDR1 and CDR2 sequences are MDHEN and SYDVKM. CDR3 size: 17 residues. Written as DNA, the CDR3 is TGTGCCAGCAGTTTACGGGTCGGGTGGCCAACGGAGAACATTCAGTACTTC. Translating gives CASSLRVGWPTENIQYF.

This chain joins TRBV28 and TRBJ2-6; unclear D gene. V lost 5 bases to trimming and J lost 1 base, with 9 bases between them. The CDR3 sequence is 15 residues long. Looked up from germline, CDR1 is MDHEN and CDR2 is SYDVKM. DNA of the CDR3: TGTGCCAGCAGTCCAGGATCGTCTGGGGCCAACGTCCTGACTTTC. Its translation is CASSPGSSGANVLTF.

Only one count was recorded for this clone. The V gene is TRBV9, the J gene TRBJ1-3; D is perhaps TRBD1 (5 bases). CDR1 and CDR2 from the germline V gene are SGDLS and YYNGEE. Trimming took 4 bases from V and 3 from J, leaving 11 bases between them. This CDR3 contains 14 residues. CDR3 sequence: CASSPGGGGNTIYF. The CDR3 coding sequence is TGTGCCAGCAGCCCCGGGGGGGGTGGAAACACCATATATTTT.

This rearrangement joins TRBV10-3 to TRBJ1-3; TRBD1 might be the D (5 bases). The germline V gene has CDR1 ENHRY and CDR2 SYGVKD. The CDR3 runs to 15 residues. Trimming left V 5 bases short and J 0 bases short, with 11 bases between. The CDR3 sequence: CAISPTGTSGNTIYF. The CDR3 DNA reads TGTGCCATCAGTCCTACAGGAACCTCTGGAAACACCATATATTTT.

This chain joins TRBV4-1 and TRBJ1-1, with D possibly TRBD1 on 5 matching bases. Germline V gene data show CDR1 as MGHRA and CDR2 as YSYEKL. The CDR3 extends over 17 amino acids. Deletions cut 0 bases from V and 0 bases from J, with 14 bases between. CDR3 DNA sequence: TGCGCCAGCAGCCAAGATATACTATCCAGGGTGAACACTGAAGCTTTCTTT. It codes for CASSQDILSRVNTEAFF.